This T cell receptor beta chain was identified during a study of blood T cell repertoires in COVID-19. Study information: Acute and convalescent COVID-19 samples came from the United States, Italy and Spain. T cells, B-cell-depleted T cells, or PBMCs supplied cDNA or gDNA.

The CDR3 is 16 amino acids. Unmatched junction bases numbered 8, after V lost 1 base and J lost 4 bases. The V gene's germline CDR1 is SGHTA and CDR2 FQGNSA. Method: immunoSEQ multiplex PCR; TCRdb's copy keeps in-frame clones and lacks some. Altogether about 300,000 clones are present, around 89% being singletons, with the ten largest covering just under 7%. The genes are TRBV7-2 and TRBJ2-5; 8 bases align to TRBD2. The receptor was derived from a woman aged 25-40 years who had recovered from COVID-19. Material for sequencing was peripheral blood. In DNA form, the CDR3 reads TGTGCCAGCAGCTTAGTTATTAGCGGGGAGGGAGAGACCCAGTACTTC. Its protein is CASSLVISGEGETQYF.